This entry describes one T cell receptor beta chain. There is no known antigen for this receptor. Base qualities are missing; no much larger clone stands one base away. The sample belongs to a study of blood T cell repertoires in COVID-19 (TCRdb year 2020). About the study as a whole: Samples covering the acute and convalescent phases of COVID-19 were provided by collaborators in the United States, Italy and Spain. The repertoires were released in a freely available public database intended as a resource for research on the immune response to SARS-CoV-2. Samples were obtained from the ongoing ImmuneRACE study (first 160 participants) and from 1,200 or so subjects provided by 6 global collaborators. Deeply sampled blood TCRbeta repertoires from subjects exposed to, actively infected with, or recovered from COVID-19 were included in the dataset. The sample metadata nearly always contained a de-identified subject ID, COVID-19 status, age in years and sex. The prospective study material was composed of cDNA or gDNA derived from T cells, B-cell-depleted T cells, or PBMCs. Where available, HLA class I and class II types were taken from metadata supplied by the sample provider and were not determined by assay-based typing.

Study-level results and caveats: How much clinical and demographic metadata was included differed by source and by participant, and the metadata was provided uncurated.

The germline V gene gives CDR1 as MNHEY and CDR2 as SVGEGT. The CDR3 has 14 amino acids, counting the end cysteine and phenylalanine. This entry keeps only the CDR3 DNA: 42 bases, framed from base 1. Cut back by 2 bases and 7 bases, the V and J ends lie 12 bases apart. TCRbeta CDR3 regions were amplified from genomic DNA by means of the immunoSEQ Assay, a bias-controlled multiplex PCR. The source study handled its data this way. Nucleated cell counts per sample were estimated from amplification of reference gene primers within the assay. To quantify the absolute abundance of each unique TCRbeta CDR3 rearrangement, sequence reads were collapsed and filtered. For each sample, productive Simpson clonality was calculated as the square root of Simpson's diversity index over productive rearrangements. In its TCRdb copy, this immuneACCESS table keeps in-frame sequences only and misses some clones. Where compared with another copy, unresolved V genes explain less than half of these, and the others have no known cause. The V and J calls and clone size were taken over from that table, and D and trimming were inferred from the DNA. The sample yields 130,000 to 150,000 clones; about 90% were counted once. Roughly a tenth of the sample is taken by the ten largest.

Collaborating institutions collected whole blood in K2EDTA tubes following their own protocols. For TCRbeta analysis, collaborators shipped samples in one of three forms: frozen whole blood, isolated PBMCs, or DNA extracted from either of those sample types. The sequence came from a man aged 50-60 years with active or convalescent COVID-19. The chain joins TRBV6-2 or TRBV6-3 to TRBJ1-5, with no confident D gene call. Sequencing was done on a sample of peripheral blood. The DNA is TGTGCCAGCAGTTACGGTAGTTCTCTACAGCCCCAGCATTTT. The encoded protein is CASSYGSSLQPQHF.